This T cell receptor beta chain originates from a study of T cells in Graves' hyperthyroidism and ophthalmopathy. Study-level points and caveats: Within blood appeared most thyroid clonotypes that had expanded above 0.001.

Trimming took 5 bases from V and 4 from J, leaving 15 bases between them. This CDR3 contains 15 residues. The germline gives CDR1 MNHNS, CDR2 SASEGT. Amplification of TCR beta CDR3 regions was performed using RNA transcripts as template. Carried out on the TCR CDR3, a first-round RT-PCR used the HTBI primer set. TCRdb processed the multiplex PCR reads anew with MiXCR; each CDR3 protein has one entry. The data hold about 710,000 distinct CDR3 sequences, with 16% observed a single time. Of note for this clonotype: The antigen is not known.

Sequences were obtained from blood. The genes are TRBV6-1 and TRBJ1-5; TRBD1 is a possible D gene (6 bases). The receptor's source is a man between 18 and 35 years old with Graves' hyperthyroidism. The CDR3 nucleotides are TGTGCCAGCAGTCTAATGATGAGGGGGAATCAGCCCCAGCATTTT. Protein sequence: CASSLMMRGNQPQHF.